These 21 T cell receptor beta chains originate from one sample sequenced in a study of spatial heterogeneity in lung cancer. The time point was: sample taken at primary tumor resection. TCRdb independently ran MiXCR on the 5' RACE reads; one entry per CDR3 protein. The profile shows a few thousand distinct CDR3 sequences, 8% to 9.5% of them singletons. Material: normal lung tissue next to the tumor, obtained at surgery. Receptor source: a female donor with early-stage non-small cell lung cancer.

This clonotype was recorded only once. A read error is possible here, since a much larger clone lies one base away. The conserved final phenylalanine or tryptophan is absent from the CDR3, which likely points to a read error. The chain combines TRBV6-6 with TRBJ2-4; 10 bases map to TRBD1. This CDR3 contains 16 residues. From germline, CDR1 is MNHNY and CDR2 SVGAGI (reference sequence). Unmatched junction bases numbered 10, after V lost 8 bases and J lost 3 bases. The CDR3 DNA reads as TGTGCCAGCCGAGACCCGGGACAGGGGTACAAAAACATTCAGTACTCC. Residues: CASRDPGQGYKNIQYS.

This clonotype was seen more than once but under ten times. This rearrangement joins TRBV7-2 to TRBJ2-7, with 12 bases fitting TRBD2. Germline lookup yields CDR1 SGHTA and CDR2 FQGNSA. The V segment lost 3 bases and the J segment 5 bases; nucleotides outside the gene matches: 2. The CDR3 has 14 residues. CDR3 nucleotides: TGTGCCAGCAGCTTCACTAGCGGGAGGAACGAGCAGTACTTC. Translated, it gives CASSFTSGRNEQYF.

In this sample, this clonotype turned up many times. This CDR3 is CASSLGKPFDEQFF. CDR3 DNA sequence: TGTGCCAGCAGTTTGGGTAAACCCTTCGATGAGCAGTTCTTC. The chain couples TRBV7-3 to TRBJ2-1; D remains ambiguous. The CDR3 spans 14 residues. From germline, CDR1 is SGHTA and CDR2 FQGTGA. V dropped 6 bases and J dropped 8 bases, with 17 bases sitting between them.

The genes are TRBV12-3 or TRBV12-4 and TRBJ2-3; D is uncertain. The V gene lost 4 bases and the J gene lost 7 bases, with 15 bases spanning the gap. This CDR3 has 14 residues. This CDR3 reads CASSSHPTENTQYF. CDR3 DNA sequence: TGTGCCAGCAGTTCTCACCCAACTGAAAATACGCAGTATTTT.

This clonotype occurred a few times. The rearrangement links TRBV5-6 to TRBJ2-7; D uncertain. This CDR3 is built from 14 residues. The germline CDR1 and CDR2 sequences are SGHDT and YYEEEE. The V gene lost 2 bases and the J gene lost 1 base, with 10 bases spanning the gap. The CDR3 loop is CASSFRSRSYEQYV. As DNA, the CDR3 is TGTGCCAGCAGCTTCCGGTCTCGGTCCTACGAGCAGTACGTC.

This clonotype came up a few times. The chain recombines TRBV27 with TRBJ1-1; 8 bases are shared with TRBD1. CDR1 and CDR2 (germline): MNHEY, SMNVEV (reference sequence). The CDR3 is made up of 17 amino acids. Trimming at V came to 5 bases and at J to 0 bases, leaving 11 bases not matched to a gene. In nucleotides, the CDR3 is TGTGCCAGCAGTCCAGGGACAGGTAGGGGCATGAACACTGAAGCTTTCTTT. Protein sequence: CASSPGTGRGMNTEAFF.

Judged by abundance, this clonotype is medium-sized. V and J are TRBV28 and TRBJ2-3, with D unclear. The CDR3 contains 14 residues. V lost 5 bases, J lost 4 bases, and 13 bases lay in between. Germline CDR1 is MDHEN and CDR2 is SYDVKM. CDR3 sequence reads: CASSNDRYADTQYF. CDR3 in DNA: TGTGCCAGCAGTAACGACCGGTATGCAGATACGCAGTATTTT.

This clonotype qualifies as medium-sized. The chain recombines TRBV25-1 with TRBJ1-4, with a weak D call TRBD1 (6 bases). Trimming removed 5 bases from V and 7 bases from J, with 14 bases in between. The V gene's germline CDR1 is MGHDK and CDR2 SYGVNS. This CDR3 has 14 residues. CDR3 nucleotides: TGTGCCAGCAGTAAACAGGGAAGGGGTGAAAAACTGTTTTTT. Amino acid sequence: CASSKQGRGEKLFF.

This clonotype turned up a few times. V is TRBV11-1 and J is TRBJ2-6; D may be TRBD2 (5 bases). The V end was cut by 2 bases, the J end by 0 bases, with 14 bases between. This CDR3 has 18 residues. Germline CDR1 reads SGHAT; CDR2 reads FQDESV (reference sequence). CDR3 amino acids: CASSLYPTGSSGANVLTF. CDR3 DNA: TGTGCCAGCAGCTTATACCCAACGGGGAGCTCTGGGGCCAACGTCCTGACTTTC. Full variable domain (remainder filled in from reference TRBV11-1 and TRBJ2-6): EAEVAQSPRYKITEKSQAVAFWCDPISGHATLYWYRQILGQGPELLVQFQDESVVDDSQLPKDRFSAERLKGVDSTLKIQPAELGDSAMYLCASSLYPTGSSGANVLTFGAGSRLTVL.

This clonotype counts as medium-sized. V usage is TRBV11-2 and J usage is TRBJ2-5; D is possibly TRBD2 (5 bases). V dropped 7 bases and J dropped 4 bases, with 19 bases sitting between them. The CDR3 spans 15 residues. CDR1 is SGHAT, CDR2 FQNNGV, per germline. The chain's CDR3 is CASNPGRGVGETQYF. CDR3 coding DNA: TGTGCCAGCAACCCAGGCCGGGGAGTCGGAGAGACCCAGTACTTC. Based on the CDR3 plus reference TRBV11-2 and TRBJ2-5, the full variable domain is EAGVAQSPRYKIIEKRQSVAFWCNPISGHATLYWYQQILGQGPKLLIQFQNNGVVDDSQLPKDRFSAERLKGVDSTLKIQPAKLEDSAVYLCASNPGRGVGETQYFGPGTRLLVL.

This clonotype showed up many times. CDR3 sequence reads: CASSLYYRGLSNEQFF. The CDR3 DNA is TGTGCCAGCAGTTTATATTACAGGGGGTTGAGCAATGAGCAGTTCTTC. The chain employs TRBV28 and TRBJ2-1, with 8 bases fitting TRBD1. There are 16 residues in the CDR3. Per the germline V gene, CDR1 is MDHEN and CDR2 is SYDVKM. With 1 base clipped from V and 6 bases from J, the junction kept 8 bases outside the gene matches.

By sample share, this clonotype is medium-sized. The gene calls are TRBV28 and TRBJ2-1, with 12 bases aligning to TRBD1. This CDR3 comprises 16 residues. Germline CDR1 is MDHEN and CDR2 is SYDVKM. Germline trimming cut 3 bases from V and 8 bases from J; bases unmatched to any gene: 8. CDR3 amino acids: CASSFGDRGREDEQFF. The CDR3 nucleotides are TGTGCCAGCAGTTTTGGGGACAGGGGGCGCGAAGATGAGCAGTTCTTC.

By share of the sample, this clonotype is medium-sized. The CDR3 DNA reads as TGTGCCAGCAGCTTAGGGGTCAGCCTGGACTACGAGCAGTACTTC. Its translation is CASSLGVSLDYEQYF. The V call is TRBV7-2, the J call TRBJ2-7; D is undetermined. V lost 1 base to trimming and J lost 3 bases, with 13 bases between them. The CDR3 extends over 15 amino acids. Germline CDR1 and CDR2: SGHTA and FQGNSA.

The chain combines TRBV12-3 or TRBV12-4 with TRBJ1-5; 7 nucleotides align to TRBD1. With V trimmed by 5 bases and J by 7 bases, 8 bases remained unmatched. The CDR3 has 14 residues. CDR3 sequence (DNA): TGTGCCAGCAGTCCCGACAGGGATAGGCAGCCCCAGCATTTT. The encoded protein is CASSPDRDRQPQHF.

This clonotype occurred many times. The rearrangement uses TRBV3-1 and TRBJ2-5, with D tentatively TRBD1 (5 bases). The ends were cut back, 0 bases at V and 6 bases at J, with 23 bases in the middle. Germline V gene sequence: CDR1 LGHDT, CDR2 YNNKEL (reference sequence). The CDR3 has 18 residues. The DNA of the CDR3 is TGTGCCAGCAGCCAAGAATTGGCCGTATCAGGGCCCGGACAGACCCAGTACTTC. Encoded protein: CASSQELAVSGPGQTQYF.

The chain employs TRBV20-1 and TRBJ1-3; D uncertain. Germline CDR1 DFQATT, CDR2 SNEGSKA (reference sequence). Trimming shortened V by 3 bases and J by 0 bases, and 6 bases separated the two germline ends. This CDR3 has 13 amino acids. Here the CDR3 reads CSARPDSGNTIYF. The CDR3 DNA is TGCAGTGCTAGGCCAGACTCTGGAAACACCATATATTTT.

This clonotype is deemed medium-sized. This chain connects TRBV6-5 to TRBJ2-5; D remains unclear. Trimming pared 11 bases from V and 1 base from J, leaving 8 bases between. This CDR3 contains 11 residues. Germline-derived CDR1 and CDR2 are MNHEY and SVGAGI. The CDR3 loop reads CARKVQETQYF. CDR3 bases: TGTGCCCGCAAGGTCCAAGAGACCCAGTACTTC.

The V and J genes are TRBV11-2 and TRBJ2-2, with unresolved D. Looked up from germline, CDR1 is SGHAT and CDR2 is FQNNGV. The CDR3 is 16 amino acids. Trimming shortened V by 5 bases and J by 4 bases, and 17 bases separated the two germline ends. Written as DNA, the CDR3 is TGTGCCAGCAGCCCTAGTTTCCTTGGGTCCACCGGGGAGCTGTTTTTT. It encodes CASSPSFLGSTGELFF. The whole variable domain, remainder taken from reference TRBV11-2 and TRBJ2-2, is EAGVAQSPRYKIIEKRQSVAFWCNPISGHATLYWYQQILGQGPKLLIQFQNNGVVDDSQLPKDRFSAERLKGVDSTLKIQPAKLEDSAVYLCASSPSFLGSTGELFFGEGSRLTVL.

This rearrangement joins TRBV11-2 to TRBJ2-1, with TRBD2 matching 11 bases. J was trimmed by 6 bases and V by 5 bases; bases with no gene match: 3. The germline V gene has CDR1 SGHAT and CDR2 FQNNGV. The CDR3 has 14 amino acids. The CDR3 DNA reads TGTGCCAGCAGCATTAGCGGGAGGGCCAATGAGCAGTTCTTC. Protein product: CASSISGRANEQFF.

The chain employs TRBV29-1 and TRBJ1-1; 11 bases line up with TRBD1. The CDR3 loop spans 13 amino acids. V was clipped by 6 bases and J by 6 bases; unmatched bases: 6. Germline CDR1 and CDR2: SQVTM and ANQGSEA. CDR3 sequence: CSVGTGGRSEAFF. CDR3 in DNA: TGCAGCGTGGGGACAGGGGGGAGATCTGAAGCTTTCTTT.

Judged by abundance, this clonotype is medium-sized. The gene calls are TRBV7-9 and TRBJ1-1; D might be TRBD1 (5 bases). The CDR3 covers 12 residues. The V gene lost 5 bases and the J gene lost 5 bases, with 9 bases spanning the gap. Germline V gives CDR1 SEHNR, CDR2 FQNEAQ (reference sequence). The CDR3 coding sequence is TGTGCCAGCAGCCACTCAGGGACTGAAGCTTTCTTT. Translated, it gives CASSHSGTEAFF. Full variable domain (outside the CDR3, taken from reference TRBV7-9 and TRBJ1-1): DTGVSQNPRHKITKRGQNVTFRCDPISEHNRLYWYRQTLGQGPEFLTYFQNEAQLEKSRLLSDRFSAERPKGSFSTLEIQRTEQGDSAMYLCASSHSGTEAFFGQGTRLTVV.